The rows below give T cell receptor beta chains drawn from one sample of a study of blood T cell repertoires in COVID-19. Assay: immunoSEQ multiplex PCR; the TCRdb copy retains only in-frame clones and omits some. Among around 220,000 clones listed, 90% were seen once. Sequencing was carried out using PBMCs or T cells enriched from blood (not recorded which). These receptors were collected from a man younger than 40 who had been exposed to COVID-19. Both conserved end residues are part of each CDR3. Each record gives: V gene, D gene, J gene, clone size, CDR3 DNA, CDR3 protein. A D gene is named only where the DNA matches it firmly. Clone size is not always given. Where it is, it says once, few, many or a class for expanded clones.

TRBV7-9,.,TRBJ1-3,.,TGTGCCAGCAGCTTAGAGGACACCTCCTCTGGAAACACCATATATTTT,CASSLEDTSSGNTIYF
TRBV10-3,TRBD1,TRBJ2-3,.,TGTGCCACCGCCCGGACAGGGGATACAGATACGCAGTATTTT,CATARTGDTDTQYF
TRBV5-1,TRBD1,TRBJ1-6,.,TGCGCCAGCCGGACAGGGTTGGATTCACCCCTCCACTTT,CASRTGLDSPLHF
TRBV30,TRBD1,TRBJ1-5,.,TGTGCCTGGAGTGTACCAGGGGGAAGTCAGCCCCAGCATTTT,CAWSVPGGSQPQHF
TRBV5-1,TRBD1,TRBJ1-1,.,TGCGCCAGCAGCTCAGAAGGGGGCGGGGTGAACACTGAAGCTTTCTTT,CASSSEGGGVNTEAFF
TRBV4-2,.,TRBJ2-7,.,TGTGCCAGCAGCCAAGAAAACAGGGTACCCGACGAGCAGTACTTC,CASSQENRVPDEQYF
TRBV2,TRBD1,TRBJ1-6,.,TGTGCCAGCAGTGATACAGGGGATTCACCCCTCCACTTT,CASSDTGDSPLHF
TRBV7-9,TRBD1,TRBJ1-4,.,TGTGCCAGCAGCTATAGACAGGGGGTGGCCGAAAAACTGTTTTTT,CASSYRQGVAEKLFF
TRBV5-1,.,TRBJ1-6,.,TGCGCCAGCAGGACAGCTTCAAATTCACCCCTCCACTTT,CASRTASNSPLHF
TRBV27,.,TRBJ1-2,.,TGTGCCAGCAGTTCCCGGGAGTCGCGGGGCTACACCTTC,CASSSRESRGYTF
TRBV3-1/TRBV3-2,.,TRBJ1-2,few,TGTGCCAGCAGCCAAAAGACAGGTTATGGCTACACCTTC,CASSQKTGYGYTF
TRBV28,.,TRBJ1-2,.,TGTGCCAGCAGTCTCAACCGAGGTGGCTACACCTTC,CASSLNRGGYTF
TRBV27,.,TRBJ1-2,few,TGTGCCAGCAGTTTAGGTCGCAGCTTGCAGGCGGGCTACACCTTC,CASSLGRSLQAGYTF
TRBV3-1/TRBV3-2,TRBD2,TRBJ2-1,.,TGTGCCAGCAGCCAAGAAGGACTCACGGGGGGGGAGGAGTTCTTC,CASSQEGLTGGEEFF
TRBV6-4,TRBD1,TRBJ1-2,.,TGTGCCAGCAGTGACTCGGGTACAGGGGGTGATGGCTACACCTTC,CASSDSGTGGDGYTF
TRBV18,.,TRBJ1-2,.,TGTGCCAGCTCACCAGGCCAGGCTCTGAACTATGGCTACACCTTC,CASSPGQALNYGYTF
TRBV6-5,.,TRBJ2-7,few,TGTGCCAGCATCGAAGAGGTAGGATTTTACGAGCAGTACTTC,CASIEEVGFYEQYF
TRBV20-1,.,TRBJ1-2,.,TGCAGTGCTAGTCCGGCCGGGGACTTATATGGCTACACCTTC,CSASPAGDLYGYTF
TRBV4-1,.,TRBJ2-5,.,TGCGCCAGCGGGTGGGGGCACCAACCCGGCGGAGAGACCCAGTACTTC,CASGWGHQPGGETQYF
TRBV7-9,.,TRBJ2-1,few,TGTGCCAGCAGCTTGGTGGGAGAAAATGAGCAGTTCTTC,CASSLVGENEQFF
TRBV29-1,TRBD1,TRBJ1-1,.,TGCAGCGTTGGGGGGACAGGGTCAAACACTGAAGCTTTCTTT,CSVGGTGSNTEAFF
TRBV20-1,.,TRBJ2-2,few,TGCAGTGCTAGTAGTCCGGGTCACACCGGGGAGCTGTTTTTT,CSASSPGHTGELFF
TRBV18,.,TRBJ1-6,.,TGTGCCAGCTCACCGAAACCACCAGACGGGGGGCATAATTCACCCCTCCACTTT,CASSPKPPDGGHNSPLHF
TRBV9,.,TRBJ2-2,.,TGTGCCAGCAGCGCCCGGACTGGGACCGGGGAGCTGTTTTTT,CASSARTGTGELFF
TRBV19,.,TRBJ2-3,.,TGTGCCAGTAGTTCTGGGGGGGCGACTGATACGCAGTATTTT,CASSSGGATDTQYF
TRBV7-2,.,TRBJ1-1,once,TGTGCCAGCAGGAGAGACAGGCTGAACACTGAAGCTTTCTTT,CASRRDRLNTEAFF
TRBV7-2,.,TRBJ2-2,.,TGTGCCAGCAGCCCCACGAACACCGGGGAGCTGTTTTTT,CASSPTNTGELFF
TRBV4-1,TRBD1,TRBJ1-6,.,TGCGCCAGCTGGTGGAAGACAGGGGGGAAAGATAATTCACCCCTCCACTTT,CASWWKTGGKDNSPLHF
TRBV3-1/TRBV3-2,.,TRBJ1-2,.,TGTGCCAGCAGCCAAGACTGGGTAAACAGGAACTATGGCTACACCTTC,CASSQDWVNRNYGYTF
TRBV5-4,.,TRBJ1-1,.,TGTGCCAGCAGTGCAGAGGGAGGGACGGTGCTAATGAACACTGAAGCTTTCTTT,CASSAEGGTVLMNTEAFF
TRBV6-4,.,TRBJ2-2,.,TGTGCCAGCAGTGACTCCGGGGGATCCGGGGAGCTGTTTTTT,CASSDSGGSGELFF
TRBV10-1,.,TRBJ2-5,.,TGCGCCAGCAGTGATGAGGGAAGGGAGACCCAGTACTTC,CASSDEGRETQYF
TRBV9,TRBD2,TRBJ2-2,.,TGTGCCAGCAGCGTAGCGGGGGGGAACACCGGGGAGCTGTTTTTT,CASSVAGGNTGELFF
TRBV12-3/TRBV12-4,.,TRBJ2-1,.,TGTGCCAGCACCACCGGACAGTACAATGAGCAGTTCTTC,CASTTGQYNEQFF
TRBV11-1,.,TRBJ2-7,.,TGTGCCAGCAGCCGCGACAGCTACGAGCAGTACTTC,CASSRDSYEQYF
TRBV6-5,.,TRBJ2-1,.,TGTGCCAGCAGTTACGAAGGGGAACTATACAATGAGCAGTTCTTC,CASSYEGELYNEQFF
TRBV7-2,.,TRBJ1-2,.,TGTGCCAGCAGCTTAGAATTACAGTCTGCAGGCTACACCTTC,CASSLELQSAGYTF
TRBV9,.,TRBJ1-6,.,TGTGCCAGCAGCGTAGCGGGTTATAATTCACCCCTCCACTTT,CASSVAGYNSPLHF
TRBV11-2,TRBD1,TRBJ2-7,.,TGTGCCAGCAGCTACCGGGGGACAGGGGATGACGAGCAGTACTTC,CASSYRGTGDDEQYF
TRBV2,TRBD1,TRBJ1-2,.,TGTGCCAGCAACATTGGGACAGGGGATAGAAACTATGGCTACACCTTC,CASNIGTGDRNYGYTF
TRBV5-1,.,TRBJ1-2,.,TGCGCCAGCGGCGAAGACCGCGGGGGCGATGGCTACACCTTC,CASGEDRGGDGYTF
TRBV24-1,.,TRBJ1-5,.,TGTGCCACCAGTGATTCGAGCTACAATCAGCCCCAGCATTTT,CATSDSSYNQPQHF
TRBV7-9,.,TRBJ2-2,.,TGTGCCAGCAGCTTCGGCAGGGCCCGGAACACCGGGGAGCTGTTTTTT,CASSFGRARNTGELFF
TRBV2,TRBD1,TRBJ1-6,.,TGTGCCAGCAGGAGTACCGGGACAGGGGGTAATTCACCCCTCCACTTT,CASRSTGTGGNSPLHF
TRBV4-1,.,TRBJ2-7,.,TGCGCCAGCAGCCGCCCAGAAGGAGGGGATAGCTCCTACGAGCAGTACTTC,CASSRPEGGDSSYEQYF
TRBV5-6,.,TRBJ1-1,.,TGTGCCAGCAGCTTGGGTTCCTTGACTGAAGCTTTCTTT,CASSLGSLTEAFF
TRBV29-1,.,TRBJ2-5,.,TGCAGCGTTTGGAGGGTTGGGTTACGAGAGACCCAGTACTTC,CSVWRVGLRETQYF
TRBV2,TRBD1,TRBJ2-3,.,TGTGCCAGCAGAACGGGACAGTCTGCCCCTAGCACAGATACGCAGTATTTT,CASRTGQSAPSTDTQYF
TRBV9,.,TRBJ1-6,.,TGTGCCAGCAGCGCCCCACAGGGTCTCAATAATTCACCCCTCCACTTT,CASSAPQGLNNSPLHF
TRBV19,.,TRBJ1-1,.,TGTGCCAGTAGTATTGGTGGGCTACCAAACACTGAAGCTTTCTTT,CASSIGGLPNTEAFF
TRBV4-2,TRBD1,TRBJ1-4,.,TGTGCCAGCAGCCAAATCGGGGAAGGGGACAGATTAAATGAAAAACTGTTTTTT,CASSQIGEGDRLNEKLFF
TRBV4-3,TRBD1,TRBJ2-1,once,TGCGCCAGCAGCCGACAGGTTGGCAGGGGGAGCTACAATGAGCAGTTCTTC,CASSRQVGRGSYNEQFF
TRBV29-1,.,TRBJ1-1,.,TGCAGCGTAGACCGGGGGAAAGCTTTCTTT,CSVDRGKAFF
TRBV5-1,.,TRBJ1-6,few,TGCGCCAGCAAGGAGGGGACCTACCTCCACTTT,CASKEGTYLHF